In this sample, the clone carrying this T cell receptor (beta chain) turned up once. This sample is part of a study of blood T cell repertoires in COVID-19. Sequencing was performed with immunoSEQ multiplex PCR; in TCRdb, only in-frame clones are kept and a portion is missing. The data show approximately 25,000 clones, approximately 72% seen once. From germline, CDR1 is MDHEN and CDR2 SYDVKM. CDR3 length equals 14 residues. Trimming stripped 8 bases from V and 0 bases from J, with 14 bases between. V is TRBV28 and J is TRBJ2-7; D possibly corresponds to TRBD2 (7 bases). The source of this sequence is a man in his fifties with COVID-19, enrolled during active disease. Sequencing input: peripheral blood. This CDR3 is CASGGAGSSYEQYF. CDR3 sequence (DNA): TGTGCCAGCGGGGGGGCAGGAAGCTCCTACGAGCAGTACTTC.